This TCR beta chain was retrieved from a study of T cells in Graves' hyperthyroidism and ophthalmopathy. As to this clonotype: Its specificity is not known.

In germline, CDR1 is SGHNT, CDR2 YYREEE (reference sequence). V shed 2 bases and J shed 6 bases, with 14 bases lying between them. The CDR3 consists of 14 residues. The CDR3 regions of TCR beta were amplified from RNA transcripts. When the TCR CDR3 underwent first-round RT-PCR, the HTBI primer set was used. From the multiplex PCR reads, TCRdb called clonotypes with MiXCR, one entry per CDR3 protein. The sample includes approximately 870,000 distinct CDR3 sequences, more than 30% of them seen just once. Study findings and constraints: Ophthalmopathy was model-predicted a median around seven months pre-onset. Most clonotypes expanded in the thyroid (above 0.001) were also present in blood.

The sequencing input was blood. J is TRBJ1-2 and V is TRBV5-4; possibly TRBD1 for D (5 bases). The clonotype comes from a man between 18 and 29 years old with Graves' hyperthyroidism. Here the CDR3 DNA reads TGTGCCAGCAGCTTATCAGCGGGGCTTCATGGCTACACCTTC. It codes for CASSLSAGLHGYTF.